This TCR beta chain was recovered during a study of blood T cell repertoires in COVID-19. The J segment lost 6 bases and the V segment lost 4 bases, leaving 7 bases of the junction unmatched. Germline CDR1 and CDR2: KGHDR and SFDVKD. The CDR3 runs 15 residues. Original analysis: Amplification from reference gene primers served as the basis for estimated nucleated cell counts. Profiled with immunoSEQ multiplex PCR; TCRdb holds only in-frame clones, not every one. Clone size and the V and J calls come from that table; the DNA yielded D and trimming. The sample holds roughly 230,000 clones, roughly 88% seen once.

Sequencing was done on a sample of peripheral blood. The V and J genes are TRBV24-1 and TRBJ2-7, with 11 nucleotides matching TRBD1. This receptor was identified in a human donor in a cohort sampled during active COVID-19. The CDR3 sequence: CATSDSGQGDREQYF. In DNA form, the CDR3 reads TGTGCCACCAGTGACTCGGGACAGGGGGATCGCGAGCAGTACTTC.